This is a list of T cell receptor beta chains from one sample in a study of T cell repertoires in cytomegalovirus infection. TCRdb reprocessed the reads with MiXCR, giving one entry per CDR3 protein. The sample includes fewer than 550,000 distinct CDR3 sequences, roughly 10% seen only once; the top ten take about 10%. Sequenced material: PBMCs. The receptors come from a human donor in good health (CMV status not recorded). Some clones in this sample may be carry-over from other donors' samples. CDR3s include the opening cysteine and the closing phenylalanine or tryptophan. The D gene is left open where the match is weak. Clone size is stated in some rows and not others, as once, few, many or a class when expanded.

>-|-|TRBJ2-7|TRBV10-3
CAINEQGPTYEQYF
TGTGCCATCAACGAGCAGGGCCCAACCTACGAGCAGTACTTC
>-|TRBD1|TRBJ1-5|TRBV6-2/TRBV6-3
CASSYSDRGEQPQHF
TGTGCCAGCAGTTACTCCGACAGGGGTGAACAGCCCCAGCATTTT
>-|-|TRBJ1-5|TRBV28
CASSRGSGGNNQPQHF
TGTGCCAGCAGTCGTGGTTCTGGAGGGAACAATCAGCCCCAGCATTTT
>once|TRBD2|TRBJ2-1|TRBV20-1
CSARDPAGGPYNEQFF
TGCAGTGCTAGAGACCCAGCGGGAGGACCCTACAATGAGCAGTTCTTC
>many|TRBD1|TRBJ2-5|TRBV12-3/TRBV12-4
CASSQGQLKETQYF
TGTGCCAGCAGTCAGGGACAGCTCAAAGAGACCCAGTACTTC
>many|-|TRBJ2-7|TRBV7-8
CASSSYGRGGGQSYEQYF
TGTGCCAGCAGCTCCTATGGGCGAGGGGGTGGGCAATCCTACGAGCAGTACTTC
>few|-|TRBJ1-5|TRBV6-2/TRBV6-3
CATHDLALSNQPQHF
TGTGCCACCCATGACCTCGCACTCTCGAATCAGCCCCAGCATTTT
>many|-|TRBJ2-3|TRBV12-3/TRBV12-4
CASTLGGGRTDTQYF
TGTGCCAGCACCTTGGGGGGGGGGCGCACAGATACGCAGTATTTT
>many|TRBD2|TRBJ2-3|TRBV7-2
CASSLGLAGGADTQYF
TGTGCCAGCAGCTTAGGACTAGCGGGAGGGGCAGATACGCAGTATTTT
>-|-|TRBJ1-2|TRBV28
CASSFHDRTHGYTF
TGTGCCAGCAGTTTCCACGACAGGACCCATGGCTACACCTTC
>few|-|TRBJ1-5|TRBV20-1
CSAVRSGTYNQPQHF
TGCAGTGCCGTACGATCCGGGACCTATAATCAGCCCCAGCATTTT
>many|TRBD2|TRBJ2-1|TRBV20-1
CSARAGLAGVYNEQFF
TGCAGTGCTAGAGCGGGGCTAGCGGGAGTCTACAATGAGCAGTTCTTC
>few|-|TRBJ2-7|TRBV6-2/TRBV6-3
CASSYPDRRPEQYF
TGTGCCAGCAGTTACCCGGACAGACGCCCCGAGCAGTACTTC
>many|TRBD1|TRBJ1-4|TRBV7-9
CASSGKGASREKLFF
TGTGCCAGCAGCGGAAAGGGGGCGTCTCGGGAAAAACTGTTTTTT
>many|-|TRBJ2-7|TRBV27
CASSLSIGGYEQYF
TGTGCCAGCAGTTTATCGATAGGGGGGTACGAGCAGTACTTC
>many|TRBD1|TRBJ1-2|TRBV10-3
CAISDDRGKGYTF
TGTGCCATCAGTGATGACAGGGGAAAGGGCTACACCTTC
>-|-|TRBJ1-1|TRBV7-9
CASSLESKNTEAFF
TGTGCCAGCAGCTTAGAATCGAAGAACACTGAAGCTTTCTTT
>few|-|TRBJ2-7|TRBV27
CASSGMRGFSYEQYF
TGTGCCAGCAGTGGGATGAGGGGTTTCTCCTACGAGCAGTACTTC
>many|-|TRBJ2-7|TRBV18
CASSPGEVTHEQYF
TGTGCCAGCTCACCGGGGGAGGTGACCCACGAGCAGTACTTC
>many|-|TRBJ1-1|TRBV9
CASSVGGSTEAFF
TGTGCCAGCAGCGTAGGAGGAAGCACTGAAGCTTTCTTT
>few|-|TRBJ2-7|TRBV5-1
CASSSGPEVYEQYF
TGCGCCAGCAGCTCCGGTCCTGAGGTATACGAGCAGTACTTC
>-|TRBD2|TRBJ2-2|TRBV19
CASSWLAGPGELLF
TGTGCCAGTAGTTGGCTAGCGGGGCCCGGGGAGCTGCTTTTT
>few|-|TRBJ2-7|TRBV29-1
CSVEIPGDYEQYF
TGCAGCGTTGAAATTCCCGGGGACTACGAGCAGTACTTC
>-|-|TRBJ1-3|TRBV9
CASSDGGAVSGNTIYF
TGTGCCAGCAGCGATGGGGGGGCTGTCTCTGGAAACACCATATATTTT
>-|-|TRBJ1-2|TRBV20-1
CSARGEGFYGYTF
TGCAGTGCTCGAGGGGAGGGTTTCTATGGCTACACCTTC
>-|-|TRBJ2-1|TRBV19
CASSMGQAEQFF
TGTGCCAGTAGTATGGGGCAGGCTGAGCAGTTCTTC
>many|-|TRBJ1-3|TRBV4-1
CASSPPGVGNTIYF
TGCGCCAGCAGCCCTCCCGGGGTGGGAAACACCATATATTTT
>many|-|TRBJ1-3|TRBV5-6
CASSDFNRENSGNTIYF
TGTGCCAGCAGTGACTTTAACAGGGAAAACTCCGGAAACACCATATATTTT